This T cell receptor beta chain was captured by sequencing in a study of blood T cell repertoires in COVID-19. At the level of the study: Samples came from the United States, Italy and Spain, spanning acute and convalescent COVID-19. Sources were T cells, B-cell-depleted T cells, or PBMCs; the material itself was cDNA or gDNA.

Per germline, CDR1 SGHVS and CDR2 FQNEAQ. The CDR3 loop spans 17 amino acids. The junction had 4 bases not matched to a gene; V was cut back by 3 bases and J by 0 bases. As processed by the authors: The assay estimated nucleated cells by amplifying reference gene primers. The table came from immunoSEQ multiplex PCR; TCRdb's copy has only in-frame clones and leaves some out. V, J and clone size derive from that table, while D and trimming were established from the DNA sequence. The sample lists over 75,000 clones, 75% to 90% seen once, with 5.2% in the top ten. The sequencing sample was made of peripheral blood. The TCR comes from a woman aged 80 or over with active COVID-19. This sequence joins TRBV7-8 and TRBJ2-1; 11 positions agree with TRBD2. The CDR3 reads CASSFGTSGRSYNEQFF. The CDR3 DNA is TGTGCCAGCAGCTTTGGGACTAGCGGTCGCTCCTACAATGAGCAGTTCTTC.